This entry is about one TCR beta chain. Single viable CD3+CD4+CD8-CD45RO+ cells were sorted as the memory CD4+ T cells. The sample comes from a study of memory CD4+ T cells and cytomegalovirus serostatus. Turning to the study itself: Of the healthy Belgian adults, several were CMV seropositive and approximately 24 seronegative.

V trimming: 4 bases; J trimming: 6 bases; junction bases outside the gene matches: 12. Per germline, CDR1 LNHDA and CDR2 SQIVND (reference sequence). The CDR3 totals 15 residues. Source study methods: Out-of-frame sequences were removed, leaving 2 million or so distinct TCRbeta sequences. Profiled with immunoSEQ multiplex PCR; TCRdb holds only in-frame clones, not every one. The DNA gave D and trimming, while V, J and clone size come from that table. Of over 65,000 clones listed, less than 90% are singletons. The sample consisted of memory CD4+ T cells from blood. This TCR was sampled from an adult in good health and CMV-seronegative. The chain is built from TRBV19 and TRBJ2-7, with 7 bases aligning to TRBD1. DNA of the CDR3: TGTGCCAGTAGTACTATCGGAGAGGGGGCTGGCGAGCAGTACTTC. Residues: CASSTIGEGAGEQYF. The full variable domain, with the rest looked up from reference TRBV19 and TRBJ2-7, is DGGITQSPKYLFRKEGQNVTLSCEQNLNHDAMYWYRQDPGQGLRLIYYSQIVNDFQKGDIAEGYSVSREKKESFPLTVTSAQKNPTAFYLCASSTIGEGAGEQYFGPGTRLTVT.